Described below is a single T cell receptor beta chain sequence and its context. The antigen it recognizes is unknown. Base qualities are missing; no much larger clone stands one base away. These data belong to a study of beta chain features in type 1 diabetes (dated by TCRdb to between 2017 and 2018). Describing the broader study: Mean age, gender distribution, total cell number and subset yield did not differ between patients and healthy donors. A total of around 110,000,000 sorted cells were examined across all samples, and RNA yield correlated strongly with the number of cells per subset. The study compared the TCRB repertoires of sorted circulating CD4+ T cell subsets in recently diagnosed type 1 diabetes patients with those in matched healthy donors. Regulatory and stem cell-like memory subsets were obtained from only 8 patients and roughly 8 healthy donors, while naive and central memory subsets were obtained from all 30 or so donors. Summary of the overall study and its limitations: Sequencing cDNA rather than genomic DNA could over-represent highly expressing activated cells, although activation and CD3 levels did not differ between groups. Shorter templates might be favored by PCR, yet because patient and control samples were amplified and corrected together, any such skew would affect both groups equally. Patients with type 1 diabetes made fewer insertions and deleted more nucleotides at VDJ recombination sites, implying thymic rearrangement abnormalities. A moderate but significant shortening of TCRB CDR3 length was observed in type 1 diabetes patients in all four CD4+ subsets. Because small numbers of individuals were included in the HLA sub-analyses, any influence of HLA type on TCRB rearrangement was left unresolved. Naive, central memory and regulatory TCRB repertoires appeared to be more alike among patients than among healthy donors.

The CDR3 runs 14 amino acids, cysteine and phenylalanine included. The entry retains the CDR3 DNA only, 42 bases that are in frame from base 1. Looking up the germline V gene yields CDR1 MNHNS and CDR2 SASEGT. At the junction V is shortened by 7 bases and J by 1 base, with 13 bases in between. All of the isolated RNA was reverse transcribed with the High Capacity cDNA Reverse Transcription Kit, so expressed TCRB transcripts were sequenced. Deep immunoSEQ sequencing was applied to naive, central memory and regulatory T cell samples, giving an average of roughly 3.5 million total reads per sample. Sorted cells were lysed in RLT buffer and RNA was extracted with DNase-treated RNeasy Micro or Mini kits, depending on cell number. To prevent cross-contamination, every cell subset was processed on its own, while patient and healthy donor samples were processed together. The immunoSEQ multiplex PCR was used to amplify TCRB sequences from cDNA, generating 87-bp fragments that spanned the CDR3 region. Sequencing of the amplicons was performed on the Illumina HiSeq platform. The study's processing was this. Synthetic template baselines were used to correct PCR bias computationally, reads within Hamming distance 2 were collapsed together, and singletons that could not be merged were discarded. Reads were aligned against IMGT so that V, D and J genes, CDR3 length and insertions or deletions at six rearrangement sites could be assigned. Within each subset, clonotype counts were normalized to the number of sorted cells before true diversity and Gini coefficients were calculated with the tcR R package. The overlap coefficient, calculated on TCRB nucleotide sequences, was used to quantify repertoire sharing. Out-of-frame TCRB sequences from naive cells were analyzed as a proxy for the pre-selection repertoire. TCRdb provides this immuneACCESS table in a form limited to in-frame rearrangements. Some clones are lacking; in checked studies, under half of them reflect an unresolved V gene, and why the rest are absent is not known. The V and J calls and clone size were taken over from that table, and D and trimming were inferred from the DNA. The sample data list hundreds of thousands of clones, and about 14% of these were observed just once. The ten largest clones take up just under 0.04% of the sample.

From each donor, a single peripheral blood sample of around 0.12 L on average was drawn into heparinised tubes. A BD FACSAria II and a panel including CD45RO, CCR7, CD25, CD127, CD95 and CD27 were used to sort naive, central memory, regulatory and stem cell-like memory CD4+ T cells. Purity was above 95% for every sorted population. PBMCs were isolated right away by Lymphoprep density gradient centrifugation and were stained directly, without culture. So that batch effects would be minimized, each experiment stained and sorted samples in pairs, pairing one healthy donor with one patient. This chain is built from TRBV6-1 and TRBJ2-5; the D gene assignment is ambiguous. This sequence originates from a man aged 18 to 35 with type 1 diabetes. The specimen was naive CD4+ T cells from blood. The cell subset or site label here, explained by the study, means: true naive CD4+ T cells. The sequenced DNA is TGTGCCAGCACCTTCGGTGGAACCCAAGAGACCCAGTACTTC. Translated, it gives CASTFGGTQETQYF.